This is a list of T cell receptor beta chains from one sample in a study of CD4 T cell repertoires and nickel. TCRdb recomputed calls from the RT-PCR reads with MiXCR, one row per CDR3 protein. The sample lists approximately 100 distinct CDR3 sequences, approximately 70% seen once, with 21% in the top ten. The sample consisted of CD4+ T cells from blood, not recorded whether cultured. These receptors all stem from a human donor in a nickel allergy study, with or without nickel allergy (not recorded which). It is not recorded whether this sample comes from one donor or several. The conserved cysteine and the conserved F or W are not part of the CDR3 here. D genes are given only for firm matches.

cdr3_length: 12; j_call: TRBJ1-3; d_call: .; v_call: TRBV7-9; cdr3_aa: ASSQYGAGNTIY
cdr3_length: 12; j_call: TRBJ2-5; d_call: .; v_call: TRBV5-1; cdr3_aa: ASSLQGREETQY
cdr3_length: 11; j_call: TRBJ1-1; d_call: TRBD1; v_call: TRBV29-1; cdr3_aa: SVGTGVGTEAF
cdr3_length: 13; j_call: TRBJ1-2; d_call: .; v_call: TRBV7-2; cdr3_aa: ASSPRGGTNYGYT
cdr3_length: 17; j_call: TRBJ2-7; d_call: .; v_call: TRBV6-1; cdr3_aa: ASSEAITTPGQGLYEQY
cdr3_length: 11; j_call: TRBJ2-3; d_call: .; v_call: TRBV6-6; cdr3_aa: ASSTLRADTQY
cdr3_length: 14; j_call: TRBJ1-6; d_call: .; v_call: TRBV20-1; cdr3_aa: SARDHQGPGNSPLH
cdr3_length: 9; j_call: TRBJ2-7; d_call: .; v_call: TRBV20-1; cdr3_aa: SAASGPEQY
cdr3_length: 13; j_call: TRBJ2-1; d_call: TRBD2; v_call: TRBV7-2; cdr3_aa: ASSLQAGRYNEQF
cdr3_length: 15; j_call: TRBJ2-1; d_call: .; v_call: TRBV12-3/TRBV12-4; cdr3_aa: ASSPTSGGPSYNEQF
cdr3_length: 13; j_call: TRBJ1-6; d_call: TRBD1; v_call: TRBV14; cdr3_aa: ASSQGARGRSPLH
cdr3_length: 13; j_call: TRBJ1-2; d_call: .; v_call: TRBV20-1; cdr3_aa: SARDPGDIHYGYT
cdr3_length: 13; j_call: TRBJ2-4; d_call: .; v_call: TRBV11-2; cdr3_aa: ASSPSSRPQNIQY
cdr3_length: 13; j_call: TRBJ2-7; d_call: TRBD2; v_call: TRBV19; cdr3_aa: ASSIAGDQVYEQY
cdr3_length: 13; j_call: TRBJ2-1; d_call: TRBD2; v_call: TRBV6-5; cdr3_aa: ASSYQRAGGYEQF
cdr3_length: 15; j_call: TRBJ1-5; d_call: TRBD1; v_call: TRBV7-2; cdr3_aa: ASSLTGQGAGNQPQH
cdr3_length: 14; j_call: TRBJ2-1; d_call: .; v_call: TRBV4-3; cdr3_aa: ASSQDLWSSYNEQF
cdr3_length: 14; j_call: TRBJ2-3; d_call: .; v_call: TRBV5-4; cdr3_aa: ASSQALVRSTDTQY
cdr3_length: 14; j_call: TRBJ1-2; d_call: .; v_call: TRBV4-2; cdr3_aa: ASSQDRETTLYGYT
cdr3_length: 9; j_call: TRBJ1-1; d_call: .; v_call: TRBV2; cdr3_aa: ASSTWGVAF
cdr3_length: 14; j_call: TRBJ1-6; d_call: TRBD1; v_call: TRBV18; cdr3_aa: ASSPQGTGVGSPLH
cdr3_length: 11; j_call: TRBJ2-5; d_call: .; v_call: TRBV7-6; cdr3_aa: ASSTLVLETQY
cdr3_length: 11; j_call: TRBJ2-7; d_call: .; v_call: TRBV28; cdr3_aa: ASSLKGAYEQY
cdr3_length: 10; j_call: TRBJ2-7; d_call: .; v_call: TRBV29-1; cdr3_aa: SVRILSYEQY
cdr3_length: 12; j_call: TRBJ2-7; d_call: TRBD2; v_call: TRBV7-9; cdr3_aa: ASSASGGPHEQY